The entry below gives a single TCR beta chain sequence along with its context. Its target is not known. What was sequenced were expressed TCRB transcripts, since all of the isolated RNA had been reverse transcribed. Only in-frame clones appear in the TCRdb table, and some are missing; sequencing was by immunoSEQ multiplex PCR. Of approximately 600,000 clones listed, roughly 12% are singletons. This CDR3 has 14 amino acids. Germline V gives CDR1 LNHDA, CDR2 SQIVND (reference sequence). Trimming removed 4 bases at V and 0 bases at J, with 9 bases between. This sample stems from a study of beta chain features in type 1 diabetes. Study-wide results and limits: Significant though moderate, a shortening of TCRB CDR3s appeared in all four CD4+ subsets of Type 1 diabetes patients.

The genes are TRBV19 and TRBJ2-5, with no clear D. The sequencing input was naive CD4+ T cells from blood. The sequence derives from a man younger than 45 with type 1 diabetes. The CDR3 region has the DNA TGTGCCAGTAGTAAAGGGCAGCACCAAGAGACCCAGTACTTC. Its protein is CASSKGQHQETQYF.